Sequencing of this TCR beta chain was carried out in a study of T-cell reconstitution after alpha-beta-depleted transplantation in children. General observations from the study: A year had passed since transplant, and T-cell counts and diversity by then came mostly from newly produced T cells.

In regard to this clonotype: The antigen is not known. A much larger clone differs from this one at a single base, so this may be a read error.

TCRbeta library preparation incorporated unique molecular identifiers. From the PCR reads, TCRdb called clonotypes with MiXCR, one entry per CDR3 protein. This table holds hundreds of thousands of distinct CDR3 sequences, around 13% found once. This CDR3 region has 15 residues. Looked up from germline, CDR1 is SGDLS and CDR2 is YYNGEE. The sample here was PBMCs, mostly from graft donor cells, taken 360 days after TCRalphabeta/CD19-depleted stem cell transplant. This rearrangement joins TRBV9 to TRBJ2-3, with 9 bases that match TRBD2. This TCR was recovered from a male patient younger than 18 who had a stem cell transplant for acute myeloid leukemia, so the T cells may come from the graft donor. CDR3 in DNA: TGTGCCAGCAGCGTAGCTTTAGCGGGAGTAGATGCGCAGTATTTT. The encoded protein is CASSVALAGVDAQYF.